This is a list of T cell receptor beta chains from one sample in a study of blood T cell repertoires in COVID-19. Generated by immunoSEQ multiplex PCR, the TCRdb table keeps only in-frame clones and is missing some. The sample has 200,000 to 250,000 clones; about 91% are singletons. The sequenced material came from peripheral blood. The source is a man aged 25 to 40 with acute or convalescent COVID-19. Each CDR3 is given with its conserved first and last residue.

TRBV28,CASRAGTGLLVPEAFF
TRBV7-9,CASSEGDSPLHF
TRBV19,CASSIDGRGRGEQFF
TRBV5-6,CASSQAGVFHQPQHF
TRBV7-2,CASSLHQFSSYNSPLHF
TRBV19,CASAAGTAYEQYF
TRBV5-1,CASSRLASSYNEQFF
TRBV7-2,CASSLVPGGRDTQYF
TRBV24-1,CATSLTGEPYNEQFF
TRBV9,CASSVRQGALNEQFF
TRBV25-1,CASSESTDRGGYTF
TRBV3-1/TRBV3-2,CASSLGTAIPPLHF
TRBV24-1,CATFDRLYFSGNTIYF
TRBV5-6,CASSLRRDQPQHF
TRBV28,CASSTRTGGETQYF
TRBV15,CATSRDRAGKETQYF
TRBV7-9,CASSFRDEQFF
TRBV28,CAVGENTGELFF
TRBV28,CASKIGDRVAGYTF
TRBV5-1,CASSLSTGRRGNTEAFF
TRBV15,CATSREQGNEQFF
TRBV7-9,CASSFQDRVGGYTF
TRBV6-5,CASSYFERPTYNEQFF
TRBV11-2,CASSIGRGWRDSTDTQYF
TRBV30,CAWSLGRGREQYF
TRBV3-1/TRBV3-2,CASRRMGLAGGGTGELFF
TRBV28,CASSSRLAGTYNEQFF
TRBV19,CASSPPIRQGSGGVAGELFF
TRBV15,CATSRGAVTNQPQHF
TRBV19,CASSIRAANEKLFF
TRBV6-5,CASSSPRAGNTIYF
TRBV6-5,CASSPRTSGGYEQYF
TRBV7-9,CASSSGILNTEAFF
TRBV28,CASSRRQGSNQPQHF
TRBV5-5,CASSLSASSYNSPLHF
TRBV5-1,CASSFSGTGEAF
TRBV3-1/TRBV3-2,CASSVRETKNTEAFF
TRBV29-1,CSVGLTVRETQYF
TRBV5-1,CASSSSRGARGNTIYF
TRBV21-1,CASSPQRYVGGGTDNEQFF
TRBV15,CATSRQGHHGYTF
TRBV6-1,CASSVRQGKGTGELFF
TRBV28,CASRTGDRGPYGYTF
TRBV18,CASSPGTGDNEQFF
TRBV5-1,CASSFEDYYNEQFF